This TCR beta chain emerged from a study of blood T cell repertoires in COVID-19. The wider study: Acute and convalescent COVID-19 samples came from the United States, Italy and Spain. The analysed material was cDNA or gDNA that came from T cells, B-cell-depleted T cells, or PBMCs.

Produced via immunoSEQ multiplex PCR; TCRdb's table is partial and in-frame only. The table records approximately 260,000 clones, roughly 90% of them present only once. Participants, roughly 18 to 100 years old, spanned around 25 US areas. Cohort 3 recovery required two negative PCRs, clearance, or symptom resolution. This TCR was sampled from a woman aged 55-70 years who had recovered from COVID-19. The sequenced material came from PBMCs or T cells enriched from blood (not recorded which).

The CDR3 loop reads CASSLYRTSGETSYEQYF. The CDR3 nucleotides are TGTGCCAGCAGCTTGTATAGGACTAGCGGGGAGACCTCCTACGAGCAGTACTTC. This sequence joins TRBV5-8 and TRBJ2-7, with 12 nucleotides matching TRBD2. In germline, CDR1 is SGHTS, CDR2 YDEGEE. The trim removed 1 base at V and 0 bases at J, leaving 8 bases unmatched. The CDR3 covers 18 residues.